Listed below are T cell receptor beta chains from one sample, sequenced in a study of a mutant IDH1 vaccine in newly diagnosed glioma. The antigens for these receptors are not known. Data came from immunoSEQ multiplex PCR; TCRdb stores just in-frame clones and leaves some out. The sample lists 25,000 or so clones; almost 85% were seen once. This material consisted of PBMCs, taken from a glioma patient whose treatment included an IDH1 peptide vaccine. The source of these receptors is a man aged 35 to 55 with glioma. CDR3s include the opening cysteine and the closing phenylalanine or tryptophan. Fields, in order: CDR3 protein, V gene.

CDR3: CASSLYSYEQYF; V: TRBV28
CDR3: CASMRVRGTYSNQPQHF; V: TRBV19
CDR3: CASSLAGYEQYF; V: TRBV28
CDR3: CASSLYRGRGEKLFF; V: TRBV27
CDR3: CASSPFGQGNQPQHF; V: TRBV18
CDR3: CASSYYGAGGYTF; V: TRBV7-3
CDR3: CASTPAPGGATYEQYF; V: TRBV6-6
CDR3: CASSSRDREGTEAFF; V: TRBV7-9
CDR3: CASSFQGPMNTEAFF; V: TRBV6-6
CDR3: CASSSQSDSPQHF; V: TRBV7-3